Below, 29 T cell receptor beta chains from the same sample are listed, as sequenced in a study of T cell changes during pregnancy in multiple sclerosis. Here immunoSEQ multiplex PCR was the method, and the copy in TCRdb shows in-frame clones only, minus some. Of some 87,000 clones listed, around 92% are singletons. This specimen was peripheral blood, taken in the first trimester of pregnancy. The receptors shown here come from a female donor with multiple sclerosis, enrolled in a pregnancy study.

The gene calls are TRBV29-1 and TRBJ1-1, with 11 bases identical to TRBD1. The ends lost 7 bases at V and 7 bases at J; junction bases unmatched: 2. Looked up from germline, CDR1 is SQVTM and CDR2 is ANQGSEA. The CDR3 length is 11 residues. The CDR3 is CSAGQGVEAFF. CDR3 bases: TGCAGCGCGGGACAGGGGGTTGAAGCTTTCTTT. Drawing the rest from reference TRBV29-1 and TRBJ1-1, the complete variable domain is SAVISQKPSRDICQRGTSLTIQCQVDSQVTMMFWYRQQPGQSLTLIATANQGSEATYESGFVIDKFPISRPNLTFSTLTVSNMSPEDSSIYLCSAGQGVEAFFGQGTRLTVV.

The rearrangement joins TRBV19 to TRBJ2-3; D uncertain. CDR3 length: 13 residues. Germline loops: CDR1 LNHDA, CDR2 SQIVND (reference sequence). V lost 3 bases, J lost 3 bases, and 7 bases lay in between. This chain's CDR3 is CASSIGPTDTQYF. The CDR3 DNA follows: TGTGCCAGTAGTATTGGGCCGACAGATACGCAGTATTTT.

The chain is built from TRBV27 and TRBJ2-5, with 8 positions matching TRBD2. Germline values: CDR1 MNHEY, CDR2 SMNVEV (reference sequence). With 3 bases clipped from V and 2 bases from J, the junction kept 8 bases outside the gene matches. This CDR3 has 16 residues. The CDR3 coding sequence is TGTGCCAGCAGTTTTTTATCAATAGCGGGGCAAGAGACCCAGTACTTC. Its translation: CASSFLSIAGQETQYF.

The CDR3 DNA is TGTGCCAGTAGTGTCTCCCCCGGACAGGGTCGGACTGGGGCCAACGTCCTGACTTTC. Translated: CASSVSPGQGRTGANVLTF. The chain combines TRBV19 with TRBJ2-6; 8 nucleotides line up with TRBD1. V was pared by 5 bases and J by 2 bases, with 14 bases of the junction left unmatched. The CDR3 has 19 residues. CDR1 is LNHDA and CDR2 is SQIVND in the germline V gene (reference sequence).

This sequence joins TRBV5-1 and TRBJ1-2; a weak D match, TRBD1 (6 bases). Germline-derived CDR1 and CDR2 are SGHRS and YFSETQ. Trimming removed 4 bases at V and 4 bases at J, with 11 bases between. The CDR3 spans 13 residues. CDR3 DNA: TGCGCCAGCAGCGGGACATCGAGCTATGGCTACACCTTC. Translated: CASSGTSSYGYTF.

This chain uses TRBV7-2 with TRBJ2-3, with TRBD2 as a possible D gene (5 bases). V was shortened by 0 bases and J by 4 bases, with 14 bases between the two germline ends. Germline V gives CDR1 SGHTA, CDR2 FQGNSA. CDR3 length equals 16 residues. In DNA form, the CDR3 reads TGTGCCAGCAGCTTAGCAGTACACGGGGAAGCAGATACGCAGTATTTT. Translating gives CASSLAVHGEADTQYF.

The chain links TRBV5-4 to TRBJ2-7; D ambiguous. Per germline, CDR1 SGHNT and CDR2 YYREEE (reference sequence). This CDR3 region has 11 residues. V was shortened by 3 bases and J by 7 bases, with 8 bases between the two germline ends. The CDR3 bases are TGTGCCAGCAGCTCAACAGTGGAGCAGTACTTC. This encodes CASSSTVEQYF.

The chain joins TRBV25-1 to TRBJ2-5; D perhaps matches TRBD1 (6 bases). The V end lost 8 bases, the J end lost 5 bases, and 18 bases lay between the germline ends. Germline V gene sequence: CDR1 MGHDK, CDR2 SYGVNS. The CDR3 is 14 amino acids. The CDR3 is CASSRDIARETQYF. The DNA for the CDR3 is TGTGCCAGCTCACGGGACATTGCGAGGGAGACCCAGTACTTC. The variable domain in full, completed from reference TRBV25-1 and TRBJ2-5, reads EADIYQTPRYLVIGTGKKITLECSQTMGHDKMYWYQQDPGMELHLIHYSYGVNSTEKGDLSSESTVSRIRTEHFPLTLESARPSHTSQYLCASSRDIARETQYFGPGTRLLVL.

The chain employs TRBV29-1 and TRBJ2-3; 13 nucleotides agree with TRBD2. The CDR3 is 13 amino acids. The ends lost 7 bases at V and 5 bases at J; junction bases unmatched: 3. Germline V CDR1 and CDR2: SQVTM, ANQGSEA. This CDR3 is CSATSGRGDTQYF. Here the CDR3 DNA reads TGCAGCGCTACTAGCGGGAGGGGAGATACGCAGTATTTT.

This sequence joins TRBV29-1 and TRBJ1-1; weak D call: TRBD1 (6 bases). Germline V lookup: CDR1 SQVTM, CDR2 ANQGSEA. CDR3 size: 16 residues. V gave up 7 bases and J gave up 0 bases, with 21 bases separating them. In DNA form, the CDR3 reads TGCAGCGCTACGAAATACAGGGTGGCCATGAACACTGAAGCTTTCTTT. Its protein product is CSATKYRVAMNTEAFF.

The chain has TRBV7-8 and TRBJ2-1; 14 bases align to TRBD2. The trim removed 5 bases at V and 8 bases at J, leaving 5 bases unmatched. The length of the CDR3 is 15 residues. The germline CDR1 and CDR2 sequences are SGHVS and FQNEAQ. The CDR3 nucleotides read TGTGCCAGCAGCCCCGGGACTAGCGGGAGCTATGAGCAGTTCTTC. Amino acids: CASSPGTSGSYEQFF.

The chain carries TRBV7-8 and TRBJ2-3; no reliable D call. The germline V gene encodes CDR1 SGHVS and CDR2 FQNEAQ. V lost 6 bases to trimming and J lost 4 bases, with 14 bases between them. CDR3 length: 14 amino acids. This CDR3 is CASSRSLRADTQYF. CDR3 nucleotide sequence: TGTGCCAGCAGTCGAAGTCTTCGCGCAGATACGCAGTATTTT.

This clone turned up a few times. The genes are TRBV5-4 and TRBJ1-1; possible D gene TRBD1, 6 bases. The CDR3 runs 14 residues. V lost 0 bases, J lost 5 bases, and 11 bases lay in between. CDR1 SGHNT and CDR2 YYREEE come from the germline V gene (reference sequence). Here the CDR3 reads CASSLGQGRTEAFF. CDR3 bases: TGTGCCAGCAGCTTGGGGCAGGGGCGTACTGAAGCTTTCTTT.

CDR3 region: CASSPRLEGGTDTQYF. The CDR3 DNA reads TGTGCCAGCAGTCCACGACTAGAGGGTGGCACAGATACGCAGTATTTT. The J gene is TRBJ2-3, the V gene TRBV28; the D gene is possibly TRBD2 (6 bases). Trimming pared 5 bases from V and 1 base from J, leaving 16 bases between. From germline, CDR1 is MDHEN and CDR2 SYDVKM. The CDR3 is made up of 16 amino acids.

The chain has TRBV7-3 and TRBJ2-5; TRBD1 agrees at 7 bases. Germline trimming cut 2 bases from V and 1 base from J; bases unmatched to any gene: 1. The CDR3 contains 14 residues. Germline V gives CDR1 SGHTA, CDR2 FQGTGA. The CDR3 sequence: CASSLSGGQETQYF. CDR3 DNA sequence: TGTGCCAGCAGCTTATCAGGGGGCCAAGAGACCCAGTACTTC.

The genes are TRBV29-1 and TRBJ2-3, with 10 bases fitting TRBD2. CDR1 is SQVTM and CDR2 is ANQGSEA in the germline V gene. The ends lost 7 bases at V and 7 bases at J; junction bases unmatched: 5. The CDR3 is 12 amino acids. The CDR3 reads CSGRTSGHTQYF. The DNA of the CDR3 is TGCAGCGGCAGGACTAGCGGCCATACGCAGTATTTT.

This chain connects TRBV2 to TRBJ2-5; possibly TRBD2 for D (5 bases). The CDR3 spans 13 residues. Trimming cost V 8 bases and J 4 bases, with 14 bases left between them. Germline assignment: CDR1 SNHLY and CDR2 FYNNEI. CDR3 in amino acids: CASGGRSRETQYF. The CDR3 DNA reads as TGTGCCAGCGGAGGAAGGAGCCGAGAGACCCAGTACTTC.

This clone was recorded only once. V gene TRBV29-1 combines with J gene TRBJ2-5; 9 positions match TRBD2. The CDR3 sequence is 16 residues long. Trimming removed 4 bases from V and 5 bases from J; junction bases left unmatched: 14. CDR1 and CDR2 (germline): SQVTM, ANQGSEA. In DNA, the CDR3 is TGCAGCGTTGGGGGGGGCCTAGCGGGGAGGATGGAGACCCAGTACTTC. Its translation is CSVGGGLAGRMETQYF. Complete variable domain (other parts from reference TRBV29-1 and TRBJ2-5): SAVISQKPSRDICQRGTSLTIQCQVDSQVTMMFWYRQQPGQSLTLIATANQGSEATYESGFVIDKFPISRPNLTFSTLTVSNMSPEDSSIYLCSVGGGLAGRMETQYFGPGTRLLVL.

CDR3 protein: CASSLADGGARGYTF. CDR3 nucleotide sequence: TGCGCCAGCAGCTTGGCCGATGGGGGGGCGCGCGGCTACACCTTC. The chain uses TRBV5-1 and TRBJ1-2; maybe TRBD1 (6 bases). This CDR3 is built from 15 residues. In germline, CDR1 is SGHRS, CDR2 YFSETQ. The V gene lost 0 bases and the J gene lost 8 bases, with 17 bases spanning the gap.

The chain carries TRBV27 and TRBJ2-3; TRBD2 matches 12 bases. Looked up from germline, CDR1 is MNHEY and CDR2 is SMNVEV (reference sequence). The CDR3 spans 16 residues. CDR3 DNA: TGTACCGTCGGGGCTAGCGGGAGGGGGCTCACAGATACGCAGTATTTT. This translates into CTVGASGRGLTDTQYF.

The chain is built from TRBV5-1 and TRBJ1-3; TRBD1 might be the D (5 bases). This CDR3 spans 18 amino acids. The V end lost 8 bases, the J end lost 3 bases, and 27 bases lay between the germline ends. Germline assignment: CDR1 SGHRS and CDR2 YFSETQ. CDR3 nucleotides: TGCGCCAGTTTCCCGACCCCTTCTCCCAGGGCGAGTGGAAACACCATATATTTT. This gives the protein CASFPTPSPRASGNTIYF.

The chain links TRBV27 to TRBJ2-2, with 7 bases aligning to TRBD1. CDR1 is MNHEY, CDR2 SMNVEV, per germline (reference sequence). The V segment lost 0 bases and the J segment 9 bases; nucleotides outside the gene matches: 7. This CDR3 has 15 residues. The CDR3 loop reads CASSLSGQVVRELFF. The DNA of the CDR3 is TGTGCCAGCAGTTTATCAGGACAGGTTGTTAGGGAGCTGTTTTTT.

This clone was recorded once. This chain links TRBV5-1 with TRBJ2-1; 9 bases match TRBD1. Looked up from germline, CDR1 is SGHRS and CDR2 is YFSETQ. The V and J ends lost 0 bases and 5 bases, in that order; junction bases with no gene match: 0. The CDR3 runs 14 residues. DNA of the CDR3: TGCGCCAGCAGCTTGGGGACAGGGGACAATGAGCAGTTCTTC. This codes for CASSLGTGDNEQFF.

This clone is a singleton in its sample. The V and J genes are TRBV25-1 and TRBJ2-7, with TRBD2 matching 8 bases. J gave up 4 bases and V 3 bases, and 2 bases lay outside the gene matches. The CDR3 consists of 13 residues. From germline, CDR1 is MGHDK and CDR2 SYGVNS. CDR3 bases: TGTGCCAGCAGTGAGGGCGGGAGGTACGAGCAGTACTTC. As protein: CASSEGGRYEQYF.

J is TRBJ2-7 and V is TRBV18; perhaps TRBD1 as D (5 bases). The length of the CDR3 is 14 residues. Deletions cut 2 bases from V and 10 bases from J, with 18 bases between. Germline CDR1 and CDR2: KGHSH and LQKENI. The CDR3 DNA reads TGTGCCAGCTCACCATACTCTTCAGGGAAAGAACAGTACTTC. Encoded protein: CASSPYSSGKEQYF. The whole variable domain, remainder taken from reference TRBV18 and TRBJ2-7, is NAGVMQNPRHLVRRRGQEARLRCSPMKGHSHVYWYRQLPEEGLKFMVYLQKENIIDESGMPKERFSAEFPKEGPSILRIQQVVRGDSAAYFCASSPYSSGKEQYFGPGTRLTVT.

This clone appeared once. V is TRBV10-3 and J is TRBJ2-1; 11 nucleotides line up with TRBD2. The CDR3 spans 14 residues. Per the germline V gene, CDR1 is ENHRY and CDR2 is SYGVKD. The ends lost 7 bases at V and 6 bases at J; junction bases unmatched: 5. The CDR3 DNA sequence: TGTGCCATCATGATTAGCGGGAGGGCCAATGAGCAGTTCTTC. It encodes CAIMISGRANEQFF.

This clone showed up just once. The chain carries TRBV9 and TRBJ2-2, with 8 bases fitting TRBD2. With 4 bases clipped from V and 4 bases from J, the junction kept 12 bases outside the gene matches. This CDR3 contains 17 residues. Germline CDR1 is SGDLS and CDR2 is YYNGEE. CDR3 coding DNA: TGTGCCAGCAGCTCGCCCCGAATGGCGGGAGGCACCGGGGAGCTGTTTTTT. Its translation: CASSSPRMAGGTGELFF.

The chain is built from TRBV9 and TRBJ2-7, with TRBD1 matching over 7 bases. The CDR3 totals 15 residues. Germline-derived CDR1 and CDR2 are SGDLS and YYNGEE. Trimming cost V 0 bases and J 3 bases; bases outside gene matches: 6. The CDR3 is CASSVEGTALYEQYF. DNA of the CDR3: TGTGCCAGCAGCGTAGAAGGGACAGCCCTCTACGAGCAGTACTTC.

CDR3 nucleotides: TGTGCCAGTCGCGTAAAGGGGACAGCCTACGAGCAGTACTTC. Its protein product is CASRVKGTAYEQYF. The gene calls are TRBV19 and TRBJ2-7; 7 nucleotides match TRBD1. This CDR3 contains 14 residues. The V gene end was trimmed by 8 bases and the J gene end by 2 bases; junction bases not matched to a gene: 9. The germline CDR1 and CDR2 sequences are LNHDA and SQIVND (reference sequence).